This T cell receptor (beta chain) appears in the sequencing data of a study of T cell repertoires in cytomegalovirus infection. Background on the study: Based on public TCR beta signatures, there were indications of CMV infection and of a matching HLA type. General study findings and limits: Totalled public TCR beta family frequency picked out people who carried CMV plus the relevant HLA. Predominance within the ex vivo response was attributable to HLA-C-restricted CMV-specific TCR beta clonotypes.

Of note for this clonotype: Its antigen remains unknown.

Germline V gene lookup returns CDR1 SEHNR and CDR2 FQNEAQ (reference sequence). The V end lost 5 bases, the J end lost 3 bases, and 14 bases lay between the germline ends. The CDR3 extends over 14 amino acids. TCRdb reanalysed the reads using MiXCR and keeps one entry per CDR3 protein. The table shows around 270,000 distinct CDR3 sequences, with over 8% occurring only once. The J gene is TRBJ2-7, the V gene TRBV7-9, with D hard to call. Material for sequencing was PBMCs. The source is a human donor in good health (CMV status not recorded). Some clones in this sample may be carry-over from other donors' samples. The CDR3 DNA follows: TGTGCCAGCAGCGAGACGGGCTTTAACTACGAGCAGTACTTC. Translating it yields CASSETGFNYEQYF.